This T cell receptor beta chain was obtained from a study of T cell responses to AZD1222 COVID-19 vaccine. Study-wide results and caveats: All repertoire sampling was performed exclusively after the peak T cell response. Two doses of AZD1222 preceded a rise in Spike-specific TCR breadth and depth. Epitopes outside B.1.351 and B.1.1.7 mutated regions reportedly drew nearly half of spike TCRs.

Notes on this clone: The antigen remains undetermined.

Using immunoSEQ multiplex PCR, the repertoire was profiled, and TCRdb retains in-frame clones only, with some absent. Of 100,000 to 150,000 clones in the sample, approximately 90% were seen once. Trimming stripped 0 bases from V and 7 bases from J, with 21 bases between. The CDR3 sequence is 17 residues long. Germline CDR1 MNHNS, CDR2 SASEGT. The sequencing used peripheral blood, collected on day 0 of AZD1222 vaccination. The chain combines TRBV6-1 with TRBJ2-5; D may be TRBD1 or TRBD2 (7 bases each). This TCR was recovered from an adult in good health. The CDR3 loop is CASSEALQGGGFGTQYF. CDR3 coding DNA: TGTGCCAGCAGTGAAGCGCTTCAGGGAGGGGGCTTCGGGACCCAGTACTTC.